This TCR beta chain stems from a study of blood T cell repertoires in COVID-19. Study context: The analysed material was cDNA or gDNA that came from T cells, B-cell-depleted T cells, or PBMCs.

Authors' processing steps: Reference gene primer amplification gave estimated nucleated cell counts. Using immunoSEQ multiplex PCR, the repertoire was profiled, and TCRdb retains in-frame clones only, with some absent. V and J calls plus clone size are reproduced from that table; the DNA served to infer D and trimming. The profile covers a few hundred thousand clones, with about four fifths appearing a single time and around 2.9% taken by the ten largest. V lost 4 bases and J 4 bases, leaving 7 bases between the germline ends. Germline V gives CDR1 SQVTM, CDR2 ANQGSEA. The CDR3 has 12 residues. The clonotype was recovered from a woman aged 18-29 years with acute or convalescent COVID-19. Sequenced sample: peripheral blood. This sequence joins TRBV29-1 and TRBJ2-2; D unclear. The CDR3: CSVGYSTGELFF. The CDR3 region has the DNA TGCAGCGTTGGATACAGCACCGGGGAGCTGTTTTTT.